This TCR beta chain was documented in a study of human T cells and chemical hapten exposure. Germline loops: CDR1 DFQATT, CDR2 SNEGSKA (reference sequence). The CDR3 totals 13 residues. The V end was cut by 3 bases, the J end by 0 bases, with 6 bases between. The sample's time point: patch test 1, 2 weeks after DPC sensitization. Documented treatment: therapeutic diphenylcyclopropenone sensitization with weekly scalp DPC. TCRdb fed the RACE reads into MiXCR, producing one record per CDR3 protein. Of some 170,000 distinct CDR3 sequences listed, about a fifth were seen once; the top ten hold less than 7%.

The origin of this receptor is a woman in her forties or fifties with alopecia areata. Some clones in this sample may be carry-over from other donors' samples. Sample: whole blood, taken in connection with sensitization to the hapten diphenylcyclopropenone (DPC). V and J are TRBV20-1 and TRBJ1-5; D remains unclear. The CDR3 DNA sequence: TGCAGTGCTAGGGTAGATAGCAATCAGCCCCAGCATTTT. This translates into CSARVDSNQPQHF.